Listed below are T cell receptor beta chains from one sample, sequenced in a study of cytomegalovirus exposure and HLA in healthy donors. Clones were sequenced by immunoSEQ multiplex PCR, and TCRdb holds only the in-frame ones, with some missing. The sample has about 97,000 clones, roughly four fifths seen once. The sequencing input was PBMCs. Receptor source: a man aged 40-49 years in good health and CMV-seropositive. The CDR3 runs from the conserved cysteine through the conserved F or W. The D gene is left open where the match is weak.

d_call	j_call	v_call	cdr3_nt	cdr3_aa
TRBD1	TRBJ2-2	TRBV5-1	TGCGCCAGCAGCTTGGTACAGGGGGCCGGGGAGCTGTTTTTT	CASSLVQGAGELFF
TRBD1	TRBJ1-1	TRBV7-9	TGTGCCAGCAGCCCCGGGACAGGGATGACTGAAGCTTTCTTT	CASSPGTGMTEAFF
.	TRBJ1-1	TRBV4-1	TGCGCCAGCAGCCGGGGGCCTGGCACTGAAGCTTTCTTT	CASSRGPGTEAFF
TRBD1	TRBJ1-4	TRBV5-1	TGCGCCAGCAGCTTGGCGGCAGGGGGCCAAAAACTGTTTTTT	CASSLAAGGQKLFF
.	TRBJ1-2	TRBV6-1	TGTGCCAGCACCGCGGACAGTTTAAACAACTATGGCTACACCTTC	CASTADSLNNYGYTF
.	TRBJ1-2	TRBV5-4	TGTGCCAGCAGCCGTATTGGGGGCTCCTATGGCTACACCTTC	CASSRIGGSYGYTF
TRBD1	TRBJ2-5	TRBV5-1	TGCGCCAGCAGCTTAAGACAGGGGGTAGAGACCCAGTACTTC	CASSLRQGVETQYF
.	TRBJ1-5	TRBV5-1	TGCGCCAGCAGCTTGGAACCGGGAACCCCCCAGCATTTT	CASSLEPGTPQHF
TRBD1	TRBJ2-7	TRBV10-2	TGCGCCAGCGTCCCGGGACAGGGGGCCTACGAGCAGTACTTC	CASVPGQGAYEQYF
.	TRBJ1-1	TRBV19	TGTGCCAGTAGTAAAGAGGGCAACACTGAAGCTTTCTTT	CASSKEGNTEAFF
TRBD2	TRBJ2-5	TRBV5-6	TGTGCCAGCAGCTTTGGACTAGCGGGGGCTCAAGAGACCCAGTACTTC	CASSFGLAGAQETQYF